This T cell receptor beta chain emerged from a study of cytomegalovirus exposure and HLA in healthy donors. Notes on the study in general: The classifier reportedly diagnosed cytomegalovirus status with high sensitivity and specificity.

Assay: immunoSEQ multiplex PCR; the TCRdb copy retains only in-frame clones and omits some. The sample has more than 90,000 clones, around 85% seen once. The donors were in the approximately 110-subject validation cohort; that cohort was separate from the roughly 730-subject first cohort. Note on this clone: Its antigen is unidentified.

Sample: PBMCs. This TCR was recovered from a young man in good health and CMV-seropositive.

For the CDR3, the DNA is TGTGCCAGCAGTGATCGGAACCGGGACACGTACCAAGAGACCCAGTACTTC. It encodes CASSDRNRDTYQETQYF. The chain combines TRBV25-1 with TRBJ2-5; perhaps TRBD1 as D (6 bases). Germline V CDR1 and CDR2: MGHDK, SYGVNS. Trimming took off 3 bases at V and 0 bases at J, with 17 bases between the two ends. This CDR3 region has 17 residues.